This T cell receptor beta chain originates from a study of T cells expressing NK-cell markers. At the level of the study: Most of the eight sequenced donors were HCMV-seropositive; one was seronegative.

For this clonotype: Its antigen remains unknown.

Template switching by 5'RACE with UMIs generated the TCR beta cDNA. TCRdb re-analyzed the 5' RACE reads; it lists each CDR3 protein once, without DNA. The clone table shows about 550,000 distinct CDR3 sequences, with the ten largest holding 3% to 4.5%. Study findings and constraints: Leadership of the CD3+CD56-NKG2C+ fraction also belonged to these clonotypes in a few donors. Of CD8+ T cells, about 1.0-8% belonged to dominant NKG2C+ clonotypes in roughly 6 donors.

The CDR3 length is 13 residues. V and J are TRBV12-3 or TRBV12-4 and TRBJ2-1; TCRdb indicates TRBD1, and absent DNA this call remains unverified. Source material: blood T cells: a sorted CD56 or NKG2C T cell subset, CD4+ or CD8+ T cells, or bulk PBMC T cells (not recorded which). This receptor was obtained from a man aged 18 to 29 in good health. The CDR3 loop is CASMEGVRDEQFF.